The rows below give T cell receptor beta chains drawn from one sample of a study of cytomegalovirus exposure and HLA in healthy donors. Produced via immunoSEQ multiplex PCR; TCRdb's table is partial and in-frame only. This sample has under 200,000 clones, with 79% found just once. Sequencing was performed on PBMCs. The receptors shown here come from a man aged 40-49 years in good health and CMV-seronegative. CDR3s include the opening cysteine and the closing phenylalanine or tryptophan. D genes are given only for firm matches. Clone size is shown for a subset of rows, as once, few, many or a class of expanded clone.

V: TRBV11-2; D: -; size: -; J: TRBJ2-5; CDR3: CASSLDFKRRGQETQYF; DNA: TGTGCCAGCAGCTTAGATTTTAAGCGGAGGGGTCAAGAGACCCAGTACTTC
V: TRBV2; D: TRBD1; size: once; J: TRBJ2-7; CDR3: CASSADTGVSEQYF; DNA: TGTGCCAGCAGTGCTGATACAGGGGTAAGCGAGCAGTACTTC
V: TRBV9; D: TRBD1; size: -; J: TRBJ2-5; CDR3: CASSALGTGETQYF; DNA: TGTGCCAGCAGCGCACTCGGGACAGGGGAGACCCAGTACTTC
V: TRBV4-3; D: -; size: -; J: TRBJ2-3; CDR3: CASSQAQGPDTQYF; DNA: TGCGCCAGCAGCCAAGCGCAGGGTCCAGATACGCAGTATTTT
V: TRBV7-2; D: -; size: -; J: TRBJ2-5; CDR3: CASSILFVRAQYF; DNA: TGTGCCAGCAGCATCCTCTTCGTCCGGGCCCAGTACTTC
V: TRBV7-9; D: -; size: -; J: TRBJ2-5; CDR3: CAAGEETQYF; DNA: TGTGCAGCAGGGGAGGAGACCCAGTACTTC
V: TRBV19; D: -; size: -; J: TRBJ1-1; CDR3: CASSSGRVGTEAFF; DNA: TGTGCCAGTAGTAGCGGGAGGGTCGGAACTGAAGCTTTCTTT
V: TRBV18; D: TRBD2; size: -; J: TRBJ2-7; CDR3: CASSPGLAGRNEQYF; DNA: TGTGCCAGCTCACCGGGACTAGCGGGACGCAACGAGCAGTACTTC
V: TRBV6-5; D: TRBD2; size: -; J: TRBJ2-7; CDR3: CASSYSGREGGYEQYF; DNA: TGTGCCAGCAGTTACTCGGGGCGGGAGGGAGGTTACGAGCAGTACTTC
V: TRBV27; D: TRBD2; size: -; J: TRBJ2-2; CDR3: CASRSPSGSRTGELFF; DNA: TGTGCCAGCAGGTCTCCTAGCGGGAGTAGGACCGGGGAGCTGTTTTTT
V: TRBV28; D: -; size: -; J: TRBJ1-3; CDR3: CASTGSSGNTIYF; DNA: TGTGCCAGCACGGGGAGCTCTGGAAACACCATATATTTT
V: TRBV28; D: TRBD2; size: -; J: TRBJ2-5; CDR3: CASKGYLGAGGGKTQYF; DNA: TGTGCCAGCAAGGGGTACCTAGGAGCGGGAGGCGGGAAGACCCAGTACTTC
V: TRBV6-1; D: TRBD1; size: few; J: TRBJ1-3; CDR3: CASSGQGAFGNTIYF; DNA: TGTGCCAGCAGTGGACAGGGGGCATTTGGAAACACCATATATTTT
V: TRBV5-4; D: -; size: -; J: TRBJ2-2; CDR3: CASSLGPGSGELFF; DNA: TGTGCCAGCAGCTTGGGGCCGGGGAGCGGGGAGCTGTTTTTT
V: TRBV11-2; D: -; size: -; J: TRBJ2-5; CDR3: CASSPVAPGNQYF; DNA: TGTGCCAGCAGCCCCGTGGCCCCGGGGAACCAGTACTTC
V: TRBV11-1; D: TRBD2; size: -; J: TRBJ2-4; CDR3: CASSPTSGSDIQYF; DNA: TGTGCCAGCAGCCCCACTAGCGGGAGTGACATTCAGTACTTC
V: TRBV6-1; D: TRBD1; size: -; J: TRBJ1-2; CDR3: CASRGQGGTGYGYTF; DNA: TGTGCCAGCAGAGGACAGGGGGGGACTGGGTATGGCTACACCTTC
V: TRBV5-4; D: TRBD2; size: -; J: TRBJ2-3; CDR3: CASSLGASGRAGTDTQYF; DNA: TGTGCCAGCAGCTTGGGGGCTAGCGGGAGGGCCGGGACAGATACGCAGTATTTT
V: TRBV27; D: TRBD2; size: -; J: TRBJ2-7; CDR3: CASSLQPRLAGDEQYF; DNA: TGTGCCAGCAGTTTACAGCCGCGGCTAGCGGGAGACGAGCAGTACTTC
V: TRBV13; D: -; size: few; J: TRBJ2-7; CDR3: CASSFGPGREQYF; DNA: -
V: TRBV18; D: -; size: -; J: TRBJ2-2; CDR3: CASSPPWTEIPTGELFF; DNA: TGTGCCAGCTCACCACCATGGACAGAGATCCCCACCGGGGAGCTGTTTTTT
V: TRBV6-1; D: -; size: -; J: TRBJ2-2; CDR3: CASSGLAGYTGELFF; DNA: TGTGCCAGCAGTGGGTTGGCGGGATACACCGGGGAGCTGTTTTTT
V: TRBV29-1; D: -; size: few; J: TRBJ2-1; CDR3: CSVEGRYNEQFF; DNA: TGCAGCGTTGAAGGGCGGTACAATGAGCAGTTCTTC
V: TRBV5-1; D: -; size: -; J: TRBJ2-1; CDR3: CASSFRVGTYNEQFF; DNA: TGCGCCAGCAGCTTCCGAGTAGGGACTTACAATGAGCAGTTCTTC
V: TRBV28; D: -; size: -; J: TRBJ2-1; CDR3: CASSLYGAGVSYNEQFF; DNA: TGTGCCAGCAGTTTATACGGGGCAGGGGTATCCTACAATGAGCAGTTCTTC
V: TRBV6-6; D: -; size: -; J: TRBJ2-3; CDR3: CASSPGKVSTDTQYF; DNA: TGTGCCAGCAGCCCCGGGAAGGTGTCCACAGATACGCAGTATTTT
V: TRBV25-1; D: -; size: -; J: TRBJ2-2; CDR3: CASSELAWGRGTGELFF; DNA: TGTGCCAGCAGTGAATTGGCGTGGGGGCGTGGCACCGGGGAGCTGTTTTTT
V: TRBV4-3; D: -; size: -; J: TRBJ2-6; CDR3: CASSQSEGTGANGLTF; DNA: TGCGCCAGCAGCCAAAGTGAAGGAACTGGGGCCAACGGCCTGACTTTC
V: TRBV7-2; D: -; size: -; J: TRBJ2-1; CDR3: CASSLTGTPPHEQFF; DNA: TGTGCCAGCAGCTTAACCGGGACTCCACCCCATGAGCAGTTCTTC
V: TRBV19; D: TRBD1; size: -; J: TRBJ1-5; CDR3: CASSVQTGGNQPQHF; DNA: TGTGCCAGTAGTGTCCAGACAGGGGGTAATCAGCCCCAGCATTTT
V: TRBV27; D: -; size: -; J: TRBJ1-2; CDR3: CASSLGSNYGYTF; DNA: TGTGCCAGCAGTTTGGGCTCTAACTATGGCTACACCTTC